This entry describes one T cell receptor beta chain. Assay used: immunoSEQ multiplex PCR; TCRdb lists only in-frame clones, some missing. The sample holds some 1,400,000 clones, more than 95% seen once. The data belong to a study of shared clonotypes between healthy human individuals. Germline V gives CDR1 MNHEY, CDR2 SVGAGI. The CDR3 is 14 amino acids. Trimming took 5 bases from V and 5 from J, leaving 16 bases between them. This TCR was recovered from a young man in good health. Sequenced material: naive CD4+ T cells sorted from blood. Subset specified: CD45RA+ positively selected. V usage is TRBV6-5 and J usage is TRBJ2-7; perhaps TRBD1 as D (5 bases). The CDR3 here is CASSQRQSIHEQYF. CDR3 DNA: TGTGCCAGCAGTCAGCGACAGTCTATCCACGAGCAGTACTTC.